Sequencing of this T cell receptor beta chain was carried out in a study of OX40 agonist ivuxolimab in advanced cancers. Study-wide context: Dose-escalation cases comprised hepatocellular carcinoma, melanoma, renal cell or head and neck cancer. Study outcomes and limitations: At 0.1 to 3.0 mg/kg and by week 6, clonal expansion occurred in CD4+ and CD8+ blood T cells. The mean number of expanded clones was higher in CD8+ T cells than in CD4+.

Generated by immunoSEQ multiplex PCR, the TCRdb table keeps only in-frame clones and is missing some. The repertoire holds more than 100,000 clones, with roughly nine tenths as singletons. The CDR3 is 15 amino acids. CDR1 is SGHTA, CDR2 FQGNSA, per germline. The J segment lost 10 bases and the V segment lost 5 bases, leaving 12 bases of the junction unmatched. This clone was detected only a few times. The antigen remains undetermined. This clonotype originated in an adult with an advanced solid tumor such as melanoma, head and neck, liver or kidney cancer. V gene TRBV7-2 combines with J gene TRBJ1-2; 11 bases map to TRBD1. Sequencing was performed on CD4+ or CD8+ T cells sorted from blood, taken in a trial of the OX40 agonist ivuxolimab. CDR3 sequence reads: CASSAWTGGAFFYTF. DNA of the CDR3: TGTGCCAGCAGCGCATGGACAGGGGGCGCTTTTTTCTACACCTTC.